These 10 T cell receptor beta chains originate from one sample sequenced in a study of cytomegalovirus exposure and HLA in healthy donors. TCRdb's table, derived via immunoSEQ multiplex PCR, lists solely in-frame clones and lacks some. The sample yields a few hundred thousand clones, about 92% seen once. Sequenced material: PBMCs. The source of these receptors is a woman aged 25 to 39 in good health and CMV-seronegative.

The genes are TRBV7-3 and TRBJ2-7, with 13 bases identical to TRBD2. CDR1 is SGHTA, CDR2 FQGTGA, per germline. CDR3 size: 18 residues. V dropped 0 bases and J dropped 0; count of bases not matched to a gene: 5. For the CDR3, the DNA is TGTGCCAGCAGCTTAACTGGGACTAGCGGGACGCTCTCCTACGAGCAGTACTTC. Protein: CASSLTGTSGTLSYEQYF.

The table lists this clone with a count of one. The chain recombines TRBV9 with TRBJ1-1; D call uncertain. Trimming took off 4 bases at V and 7 bases at J, with 17 bases between the two ends. This CDR3 is 14 amino acids long. Per the germline V gene, CDR1 is SGDLS and CDR2 is YYNGEE. This chain's CDR3 is CASSQGPATVEAFF. The CDR3 DNA reads as TGTGCCAGCAGCCAAGGACCCGCCACGGTTGAAGCTTTCTTT. The whole variable domain, remainder taken from reference TRBV9 and TRBJ1-1, is DSGVTQTPKHLITATGQRVTLRCSPRSGDLSVYWYQQSLDQGLQFLIQYYNGEERAKGNILERFSAQQFPDLHSELNLSSLELGDSALYFCASSQGPATVEAFFGQGTRLTVV.

DNA for the CDR3: TGTGCCAGCAGTTGGGTCGGGGAGACCGGGGAGCTGTTTTTT. It encodes CASSWVGETGELFF. The chain employs TRBV27 and TRBJ2-2, with a weak D call TRBD2 (5 bases). The CDR3 has 14 amino acids. Germline values: CDR1 MNHEY, CDR2 SMNVEV (reference sequence). The V end was cut by 4 bases, the J end by 5 bases, with 11 bases between.

This clone was picked up a small number of times. The V gene is TRBV13, the J gene TRBJ2-7; D might be TRBD1 (5 bases). This CDR3 is 14 amino acids long. Germline lookup yields CDR1 PRHDT and CDR2 FYEKMQ (reference sequence). With 1 base removed from V and 3 bases from J, the gap between germline ends came to 10 bases. The CDR3, as DNA: TGTGCCAGCAGCTTAGCCACAAGGGGCTACGAGCAGTACTTC. It encodes CASSLATRGYEQYF.

The chain links TRBV29-1 to TRBJ1-1; possible D gene TRBD1, 6 bases. Germline V gene data show CDR1 as SQVTM and CDR2 as ANQGSEA. CDR3 length: 13 amino acids. V was shortened by 3 bases and J by 0 bases, with 8 bases between the two germline ends. The CDR3: CSVDRGMNTEAFF. For the CDR3, the DNA is TGCAGCGTTGACAGGGGCATGAACACTGAAGCTTTCTTT.

The rearrangement joins TRBV10-2 to TRBJ2-3; D assignment may be TRBD1 or TRBD2 (7 bases each). This CDR3 comprises 15 residues. Germline CDR1 is WSHSY and CDR2 is SAAADI. V lost 6 bases and J 4 bases, leaving 17 bases between the germline ends. CDR3: CASSQGEGLPDTQYF. CDR3 bases: TGCGCCAGCAGCCAGGGGGAGGGCCTCCCAGATACGCAGTATTTT.

The chain carries TRBV27 and TRBJ2-7; D is possibly TRBD1 (5 bases). The CDR3 is 16 residues long. Germline V lookup: CDR1 MNHEY, CDR2 SMNVEV (reference sequence). Trimming removed 2 bases from V and 5 bases from J, with 19 bases in between. CDR3 DNA sequence: TGTGCCAGCAGTTTAACCTCGGTAGGGGCGTCCCACGAGCAGTACTTC. Its protein is CASSLTSVGASHEQYF.

The chain employs TRBV28 and TRBJ2-1, with 8 bases that match TRBD2. CDR3 length: 14 residues. Losses at the gene ends were 9 bases for V and 4 bases for J; bases not matched to a gene: 8. Germline V gene data show CDR1 as MDHEN and CDR2 as SYDVKM. The CDR3 loop is CASGSGATYNEQFF. The CDR3, as DNA: TGTGCCAGTGGTAGCGGGGCAACATACAATGAGCAGTTCTTC.

Here the CDR3 DNA reads TGTGCCAGCAGCCACATAGCGGGAGGCACAGATACGCAGTATTTT. Residues: CASSHIAGGTDTQYF. The V call is TRBV14, the J call TRBJ2-3; 9 nucleotides align to TRBD2. The V and J ends lost 3 bases and 1 base, in that order; junction bases with no gene match: 2. Germline-derived CDR1 and CDR2 are SGHDN and FVKESK. This CDR3 region has 15 residues.

V gene TRBV6-5 combines with J gene TRBJ1-1; a possible D gene is TRBD1 (5 bases). The length of the CDR3 is 13 residues. The V gene lost 5 bases and the J gene lost 3 bases, with 10 bases spanning the gap. CDR1 and CDR2 (germline): MNHEY, SVGAGI. For the CDR3, the DNA is TGTGCCAGCAGTACTGCCAGGGACACTGAAGCTTTCTTT. Translated, it gives CASSTARDTEAFF.